Reported below is one T cell receptor (beta chain). The CDR3 covers 11 residues. V trimming: 4 bases; J trimming: 11 bases; junction bases outside the gene matches: 5. Germline assignment: CDR1 SQVTM and CDR2 ANQGSEA. A second roughly 7 to 12 cycle PCR used barcoded and J-beta primers. A single record per CDR3 protein comes from TCRdb applying MiXCR to the 5' RACE reads. The sample records 800,000 or so distinct CDR3 sequences, 20% to 25% being singletons. These data originate in a study of blood T cells in healthy people across ages. This same sample was also part of a study on T cells of mothers and their children.

Sequencing was done on a sample of blood. This TCR was sampled from a boy aged 10-17 years in good health. This rearrangement joins TRBV29-1 to TRBJ2-5, with 9 bases fitting TRBD2. As DNA, the CDR3 is TGCAGCGTTGGAATAGCGGGGGAGCAGTACTTC. Translation gives CSVGIAGEQYF.